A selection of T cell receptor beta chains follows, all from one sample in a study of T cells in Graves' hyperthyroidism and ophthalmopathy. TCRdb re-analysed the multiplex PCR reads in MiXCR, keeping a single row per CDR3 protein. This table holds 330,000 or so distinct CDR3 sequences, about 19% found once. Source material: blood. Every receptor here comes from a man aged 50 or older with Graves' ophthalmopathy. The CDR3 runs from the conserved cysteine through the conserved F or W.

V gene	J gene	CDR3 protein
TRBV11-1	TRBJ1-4	CASSSGQGGEKLFF
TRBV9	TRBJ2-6	CASSARGQTGANVLTF
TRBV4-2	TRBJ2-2	CASSEGLATGELFF
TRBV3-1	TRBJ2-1	CASSQDGSGEFF
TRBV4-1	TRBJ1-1	CASSQAGWGTEAFF
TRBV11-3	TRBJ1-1	CASSPRGAGEAFF
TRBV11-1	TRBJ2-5	CASSFDRETQYF
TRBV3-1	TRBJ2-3	CASSQATNTDTQYF
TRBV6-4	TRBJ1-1	CASSEGLRTEAFF
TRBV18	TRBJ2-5	CASSTTDGWGTQYF
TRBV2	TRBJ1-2	CASRRGEGYGYTF